What follows are 6 T cell receptor beta chains derived from one specimen sequenced in a study of T cell repertoires in cytomegalovirus infection. One entry per CDR3 protein, called by TCRdb with MiXCR from the reads. The repertoire holds roughly 800,000 distinct CDR3 sequences, with approximately 32% as singletons. No antigen has been identified for these receptors. Sequences were derived from cultured CD8+ T cells from PBMCs, sampled from culture after CMV antigen stimulation. Source of these receptors: a human donor in good health (CMV status not recorded). Some clones in this sample may be carry-over from other donors' samples.

The V call is TRBV6-6, the J call TRBJ2-5, with TRBD2 matching 9 bases. CDR3 length: 16 residues. CDR1 and CDR2 (germline): MNHNY, SVGAGI (reference sequence). V gave up 3 bases and J gave up 1 base; unmatched junction bases: 6. CDR3 in DNA: TGTGCCAGCAGTTATCTTGCGGGGGGGCCCCAAGAGACCCAGTACTTC. Protein product: CASSYLAGGPQETQYF.

This sequence joins TRBV19 and TRBJ2-3; D ambiguous. V was clipped by 5 bases and J by 1 base, with 19 bases between them. The CDR3 sequence is 17 residues long. Germline loops: CDR1 LNHDA, CDR2 SQIVND (reference sequence). CDR3 sequence (DNA): TGTGCCAGTAGTGCAACCCCGGTGGTTACCGGCACAGATACGCAGTATTTT. Translated: CASSATPVVTGTDTQYF. Looking up the rest from reference TRBV19 and TRBJ2-3 gives the full variable domain: DGGITQSPKYLFRKEGQNVTLSCEQNLNHDAMYWYRQDPGQGLRLIYYSQIVNDFQKGDIAEGYSVSREKKESFPLTVTSAQKNPTAFYLCASSATPVVTGTDTQYFGPGTRLTVL.

There are a few counts of this clonotype. CDR3 residues: CSVEDRGQGLPLYGYTF. DNA for the CDR3: TGCAGCGTTGAAGATCGGGGCCAAGGACTCCCGCTCTATGGCTACACCTTC. The chain uses TRBV29-1 and TRBJ1-2, with D tentatively TRBD1 (5 bases). V was trimmed by 0 bases and J by 4 bases, leaving 21 bases between them. From germline, CDR1 is SQVTM and CDR2 ANQGSEA. The CDR3 runs 17 residues. The full variable domain, its missing parts supplied by reference TRBV29-1 and TRBJ1-2, is SAVISQKPSRDICQRGTSLTIQCQVDSQVTMMFWYRQQPGQSLTLIATANQGSEATYESGFVIDKFPISRPNLTFSTLTVSNMSPEDSSIYLCSVEDRGQGLPLYGYTFGSGTRLTVV.

This clonotype has more than one count but fewer than ten. This chain joins TRBV6-2 or TRBV6-3 and TRBJ1-1; D unclear. The CDR3 has 15 residues. CDR1 is MNHEY and CDR2 is SVGEGT in the germline V gene. Trimming removed 0 bases at V and 3 bases at J, with 11 bases between. This CDR3 is CASSYSPGGYTEAFF. The CDR3 DNA reads as TGTGCCAGCAGTTACTCACCGGGTGGGTACACTGAAGCTTTCTTT.

V and J are TRBV3-1 and TRBJ2-3; TRBD2 matches at 13 bases. CDR3 size: 20 residues. CDR1 LGHDT and CDR2 YNNKEL come from the germline V gene (reference sequence). The ends lost 0 bases at V and 0 bases at J; junction bases unmatched: 9. This CDR3 is CASSQDSWTSGGDSTDTQYF. In DNA, the CDR3 is TGTGCCAGCAGCCAAGATTCCTGGACTAGCGGGGGTGACAGCACAGATACGCAGTATTTT.

A few counts support this clonotype. J is TRBJ1-2 and V is TRBV27, with a weak D call TRBD1 (6 bases). The CDR3 extends over 15 amino acids. Trimming took 2 bases from V and 4 from J, leaving 14 bases between them. Germline assignment: CDR1 MNHEY and CDR2 SMNVEV (reference sequence). CDR3 DNA sequence: TGTGCCAGCAGTTTAGACAGGAGGTTGGTCTATGGCTACACCTTC. The encoded protein is CASSLDRRLVYGYTF.